This T cell receptor beta chain was captured in a study of cytomegalovirus exposure and HLA in healthy donors. Background on the study: Samples from HLA-typed donors yielded about 85 million unique TCRs in an early data release. Whole-study findings and limits: A later analysis showed that HLA-associated TCR beta chains had undergone more clonal expansion than equally common others.

It was with 60 Vbeta and 13 Jbeta primers that the PCR ran. This table comes from immunoSEQ multiplex PCR, and its TCRdb copy is limited to in-frame clones, with some not included. The data contain around 88,000 clones, over 65% of them seen just once; the ten biggest clones take up under 2%. Germline CDR1 and CDR2: MDHEN and SYDVKM. V lost 3 bases and J 2 bases, leaving 4 bases between the germline ends. The CDR3 covers 12 residues. Note on this clone: The antigen is not known.

The sequence was obtained from a male donor in good health and CMV-seronegative. V gene TRBV28 combines with J gene TRBJ1-1, with D uncertain. Specimen: PBMCs. The CDR3 DNA is TGTGCCAGCAGTTTCCTTAACACTGAAGCTTTCTTT. As protein: CASSFLNTEAFF.